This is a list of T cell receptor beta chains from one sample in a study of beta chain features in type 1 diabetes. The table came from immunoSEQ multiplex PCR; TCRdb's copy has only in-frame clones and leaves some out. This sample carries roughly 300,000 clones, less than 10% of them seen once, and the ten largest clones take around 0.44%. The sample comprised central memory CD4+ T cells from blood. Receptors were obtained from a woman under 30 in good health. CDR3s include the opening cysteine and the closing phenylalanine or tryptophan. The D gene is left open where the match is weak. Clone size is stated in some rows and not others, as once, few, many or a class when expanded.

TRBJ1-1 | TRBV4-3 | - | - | TGCGCCAGCAGCCAAAATCAGGGGAACACTGAAGCTTTCTTT | CASSQNQGNTEAFF
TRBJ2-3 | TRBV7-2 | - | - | TGTGCCAGCAGTCCCGTGGCAGATACGCAGTATTTT | CASSPVADTQYF
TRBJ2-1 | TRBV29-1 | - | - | TGCAGCGTTTCGCTGGGCGGGGCTCCCTACAATGAGCAGTTCTTC | CSVSLGGAPYNEQFF
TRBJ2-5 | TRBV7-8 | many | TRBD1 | TGTGCCAGCAGTTTCACACAGGGGGCCGGGACCCAGTACTTC | CASSFTQGAGTQYF
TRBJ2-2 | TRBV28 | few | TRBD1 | TGTGCCAACCCGGGACAGGGGACCGCCGGGGAGCTGTTTTTT | CANPGQGTAGELFF
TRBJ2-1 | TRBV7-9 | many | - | TGTGCCAGCAGCTTAGCGGGGAGCGGCGATGAGCAGTTCTTC | CASSLAGSGDEQFF
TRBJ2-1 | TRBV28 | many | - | TGTGCCAGCATGAGCAGCGGATTCTACAATGAGCAGTTCTTC | CASMSSGFYNEQFF
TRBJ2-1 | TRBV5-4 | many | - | TGTGCCAGCAGCTTGGTACTGAACAATGAGCAGTTCTTC | CASSLVLNNEQFF
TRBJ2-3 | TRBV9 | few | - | TGTGCCAGCAGCCTCCGACAGGACACAGATACGCAGTATTTT | CASSLRQDTDTQYF
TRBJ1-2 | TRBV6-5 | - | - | TGTGCCAGCAGTTACGGCAGGGACTATGGCTACACCTTC | CASSYGRDYGYTF
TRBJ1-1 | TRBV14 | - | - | TGTGCCAGCAGCCAAGGTGTGAACACTGAAGCTTTCTTT | CASSQGVNTEAFF
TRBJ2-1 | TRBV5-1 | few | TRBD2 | TGCGCCAGCAGCGGGACTACCGGGACTAGCGGCCTCAATGAGCAGTTCTTC | CASSGTTGTSGLNEQFF
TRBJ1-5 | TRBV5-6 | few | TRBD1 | TGTGCCAGCAGCCGGGGACAGGGGCCCAATCAGCCCCAGCATTTT | CASSRGQGPNQPQHF
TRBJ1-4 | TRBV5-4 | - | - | TGTGCCAGCAGCTTGCGTGAAACTAATGAAAAACTGTTTTTT | CASSLRETNEKLFF
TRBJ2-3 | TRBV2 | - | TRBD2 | TGTGCCAGCAGGAAACTAGCGGTTGCAGATACGCAGTATTTT | CASRKLAVADTQYF
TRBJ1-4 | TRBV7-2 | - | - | TGTGCCAGCAGCTTAGTAATAAGACTTGGGTCTAATGAAAAACTGTTTTTT | CASSLVIRLGSNEKLFF
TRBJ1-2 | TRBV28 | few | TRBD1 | TGTGCCAGCAGTTTTCGGACAGGGTTTGGCTACACCTTC | CASSFRTGFGYTF
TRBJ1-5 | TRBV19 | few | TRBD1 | TGTGCCAGTACCCCCGGGGACAGCCATCAGCCCCAGCATTTT | CASTPGDSHQPQHF
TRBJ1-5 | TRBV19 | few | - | TGTGCCAGTAGTAATCGGGGGACGAATCAGCCCCAGCATTTT | CASSNRGTNQPQHF
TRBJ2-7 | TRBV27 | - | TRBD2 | TGTGCCAGCAGTTCCCCCGGCGGGAGTCTCTACGAGCAGTACTTC | CASSSPGGSLYEQYF
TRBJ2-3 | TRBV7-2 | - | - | TGTGCCAGCAGTCCCCCACCTTTTACAGATACGCAGTATTTT | CASSPPPFTDTQYF
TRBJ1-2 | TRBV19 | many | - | TGTGCCAGTCGACGGGACCCAAACTATGGCTACACCTTC | CASRRDPNYGYTF
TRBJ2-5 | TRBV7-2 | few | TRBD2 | TGTGCCAGCAGCTTAAATAGCGGGAGGGTGACCCAGTACTTC | CASSLNSGRVTQYF
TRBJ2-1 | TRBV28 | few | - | TGTGCCAGCAGCCTCGGGTACAATGAGCAGTTCTTC | CASSLGYNEQFF
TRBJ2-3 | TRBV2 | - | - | TGTGCCAGCAGTGAACGGGTAATCAGGGCAACAGATACGCAGTATTTT | CASSERVIRATDTQYF
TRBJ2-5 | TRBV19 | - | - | TGTGCCAGTAGTATTGCCCACAGGATGGAGACCCAGTACTTC | CASSIAHRMETQYF
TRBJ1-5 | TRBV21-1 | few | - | TGTGCCAGCAGCAAAAGTGGGGATCTAAGCAATCAGCCCCAGCATTTT | CASSKSGDLSNQPQHF
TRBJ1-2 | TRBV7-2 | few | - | TGTGCCAGCAGCTTAGTCGGCCAGGGGAGGCGAGGCTACACCTTC | CASSLVGQGRRGYTF
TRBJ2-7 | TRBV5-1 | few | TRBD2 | TGCGCCAGCACCCGAGACGGGACTAGCGGGTACTACGAGCAGTACTTC | CASTRDGTSGYYEQYF
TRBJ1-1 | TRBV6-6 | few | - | TGTGCCAGCAGTTATGGTGGGAACACTGAAGCTTTCTTT | CASSYGGNTEAFF
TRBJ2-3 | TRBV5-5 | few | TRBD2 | TGTGCCAGCAGCTCGGCGGGGGTCAGTACGCAGTATTTT | CASSSAGVSTQYF
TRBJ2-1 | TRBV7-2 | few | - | TGTGCCAGCAGTTCTACCGGGGAGGCCTCCTACAATGAGCAGTTCTTC | CASSSTGEASYNEQFF
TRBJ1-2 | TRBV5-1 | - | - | TGCGCCAGCAGCTTGACAGATAACTATGGCTACACCTTC | CASSLTDNYGYTF
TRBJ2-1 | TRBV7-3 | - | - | TGTGCCAGCAGCCCCCGGGTGGGCGGGAAGTTTTATGAGCAGTTCTTC | CASSPRVGGKFYEQFF
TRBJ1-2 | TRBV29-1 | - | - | TGCAGCGTTGATCTGCAGGGAGTCGGTGGCTACACCTTC | CSVDLQGVGGYTF
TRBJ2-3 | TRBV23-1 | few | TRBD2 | TGCGCCAGCAGTCACCCGAGCGGGAGGGCCACAGATACGCAGTATTTT | CASSHPSGRATDTQYF
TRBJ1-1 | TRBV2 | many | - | TGTGCCAGCAGCGGACAGCTGGAAGCTTTCTTT | CASSGQLEAFF
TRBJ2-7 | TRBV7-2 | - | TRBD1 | TGTGCCAGCAGCATCAGCCCGGGACAGGGGGCTCGCGAGCAGTACTTC | CASSISPGQGAREQYF
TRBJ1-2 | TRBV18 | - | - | TGTGCCAGCTCACCCCCTGCGCAGTCCTATGGCTACACCTTC | CASSPPAQSYGYTF
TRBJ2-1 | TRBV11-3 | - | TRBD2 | TGTGCCAGCAGCCTTGGGACTAGCCGTGGATACAATGAGCAGTTCTTC | CASSLGTSRGYNEQFF
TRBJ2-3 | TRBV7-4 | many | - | TGTGCCAGCAGCTTTACTGGCACAGATACGCAGTATTTT | CASSFTGTDTQYF
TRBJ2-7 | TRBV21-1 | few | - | TGTGCCAGCAGCCCCCGACCGCAGGACAGCTCAAGCTCCTACGAGCAGTACTTC | CASSPRPQDSSSSYEQYF